This TCR beta chain comes out of a study of identical twins (dated by TCRdb to the mid-2010s). As for the study more broadly: To test whether fetal clonotypes persist, the study used deep sequencing on TCR alpha and beta repertoires from monozygotic twins, unrelated adults of various ages, and cord blood. To rule out contamination, replicate twin experiments were performed at different times with different library preparation protocols. The paper as a whole reports these results and caveats: Zero-insertion analyses could be partly confounded by invariant T cells such as MAIT and iNKT, although diverse VJ usage argued against such confounding for most clonotypes. In monozygotic twins, out-of-frame TCR alpha sharing was systematically underestimated by recombination models, although the models agreed with sharing between unrelated individuals. Compared with coincidental sharing between unrelated individuals, out-of-frame TCR alpha sequences shared between twins showed an excess of sequences with low generation probability. Excess twin sharing in beta out-of-frame sequences was weaker because fewer shared sequences lowered the signal-to-noise ratio. Because the same donors could not be followed over many years, conclusions were based on cross-sectional statistical analysis. Fewer insertions were carried by abundant cord blood beta clonotypes, a similar but weaker trend appeared in young adult naive repertoires, and no such trend appeared in memory repertoires.

Every donor was a healthy Caucasian. The twin cohort comprised three pairs of female monozygotic twins, all aged roughly 18 to 30 years. RNA for TCR libraries was isolated from peripheral blood mononuclear cells. There are many counts of this clonotype. Its antigen is not yet known. Within one base of it there is no much larger clone, and no base qualities were kept. V is shortened by 4 bases, J by 7 bases, and the region joining them spans 16 bases. The germline V gene sets CDR1 to LGHNA and CDR2 to YNFKEQ. Including the terminal cysteine and phenylalanine, the CDR3 comprises 15 residues. Only the CDR3 region is kept as DNA, spanning 45 bases read in frame from base 1. Libraries were prepared through 5' RACE. The data were produced on an Illumina HiSeq 2000. Template switching added a universal primer binding site, and the final cDNA carried a unique molecular identifier that allowed TCR cDNA molecules to be counted accurately. First-strand cDNA for TCR alpha and beta chains was synthesized from specific primers in the conserved constant-segment region. To control for contamination, every cDNA library carried two barcodes: a SMART-Mk sample barcode plus Illumina barcodes. Two successive PCR steps introduced TruSeq adapter sequences along with Illumina sample barcodes. The TCR alpha and beta cDNA libraries were sequenced on the Illumina HiSeq platform using custom primers. The authors' pipeline ran thus. MiGEC was used to process raw reads and extract unique molecular identifiers, and MiXCR was used to find CDR3 positions. Recombination models were inferred per individual with the repgenHMM and IGoR tools using an EM algorithm. The tcR package in R was used for shared clonotype analysis, with sharing normalized by the product of cloneset sizes. To study raw recombination without the effects of thymic and clonal selection, out-of-frame nonproductive sequences were analyzed. TCRdb applied fastp at Q25 and MiXCR to the public reads, then kept only in-frame beta chains. Rows matching on CDR3 protein sequence are summarized as one entry with the most common DNA and genes. None of the V and J calls come from the authors' own analysis; TCRdb made them. For this sample there are hundreds of thousands of distinct CDR3 sequences; roughly an eighth appear just once. Jointly, the top ten make up around 1.6% of the sample.

This sample also belongs to another study, concerning yellow fever vaccine responses in identical twins. According to the second study: According to the authors, the vaccine-induced T cell response in identical twins seemed to be partly convergent and partly specific to each individual. Focusing on identical twins, the study followed the T cell clones that responded to the vaccine, and did so with precision.

This chain is built from TRBV4-2 and TRBJ2-2; TRBD2 could be the D gene, as 7 bases match. The origin of this receptor is a woman under 30 in good health. Sequencing used PBMCs. The sequenced DNA is TGTGCCAGCAGCCTCTTCGGGGGGCTTGGCGGGGAGCTGTTTTTT. Protein translation: CASSLFGGLGGELFF.